This TCR beta chain comes out of a study of PD-1 blockade in classical Hodgkin lymphoma. Profiled with immunoSEQ multiplex PCR; TCRdb holds only in-frame clones, not every one. The profile shows under 80,000 clones, around 90% of them singletons. Time point reported: cycle 4 day 1 (C4D1), after five to seven weeks of nivolumab. With no exception, relapse followed autologous stem cell transplantation in all patients, and brentuximab vedotin exposure varied. Germline V gene data show CDR1 as SGHRS and CDR2 as YFSETQ. The V and J ends lost 3 bases and 2 bases respectively, with 14 bases between them. This CDR3 region has 15 residues. This clone was seen once.

The rearrangement links TRBV5-1 to TRBJ2-5; D is possibly TRBD1 (6 bases). The material sequenced was peripheral blood mononuclear cells (PBMCs), taken before the fourth cycle of nivolumab. This TCR came from a human donor with classical Hodgkin lymphoma. For the CDR3, the DNA is TGCGCCAGCAGCTCACAGGGTCATCCACAAGAGACCCAGTACTTC. This sequence encodes CASSSQGHPQETQYF.